The next 14 T cell receptor beta chains were all read from a single sample in a study of T cell changes during pregnancy in multiple sclerosis (dated by TCRdb to between 2018 and 2021). The method was the immunoSEQ multiplex PCR assay. The table was pulled from immuneACCESS by TCRdb, which kept in-frame rearrangements only. Such tables lose some clones; where checked, under half of the loss comes from unresolved V genes, and the rest has no known cause. The sample table contains approximately 30,000 clones; only one count was recorded for less than 90% of them. The ten largest account for around 8% of the sample. The sample was CD8+ T cells from peripheral blood mononuclear cells, taken before pregnancy. The receptors stem from a female donor with multiple sclerosis, enrolled in a pregnancy study.

This clone was recorded only once. A much larger clone lies a single base off, so this may be a read error. Distinct nucleotide sequences in the sample also encode this CDR3. The V and J genes are TRBV6-1 and TRBJ2-5; 12 bases align to TRBD2. V gave up 2 bases and J gave up 4 bases; unmatched junction bases: 2. In germline, CDR1 is MNHNS, CDR2 SASEGT. The CDR3 has 15 amino acids. The CDR3 reads CASSELAGGPETQYF. The CDR3 DNA sequence: TGTGCCAGCAGTGAACTAGCGGGGGGGCCAGAGACCCAGTACTTC.

V usage is TRBV19 and J usage is TRBJ2-7; 10 nucleotides align to TRBD1. With 6 bases clipped from V and 4 bases from J, the junction kept 6 bases outside the gene matches. CDR3 length: 14 amino acids. Germline CDR1 reads LNHDA; CDR2 reads SQIVND (reference sequence). The CDR3 here is CASSPRDRGYEQYF. CDR3 nucleotide sequence: TGTGCCAGTAGCCCCAGGGACAGGGGATACGAGCAGTACTTC.

This rearrangement joins TRBV9 to TRBJ1-2, with D possibly matching TRBD1 (5 bases). This CDR3 has 13 residues. Germline CDR1 reads SGDLS; CDR2 reads YYNGEE. Trimming took off 3 bases at V and 6 bases at J, with 12 bases between the two ends. CDR3 sequence reads: CASSGQPPNGYTF. In DNA, the CDR3 is TGTGCCAGCAGCGGACAGCCGCCAAATGGCTACACCTTC.

The genes are TRBV5-6 and TRBJ2-5; D may be TRBD1 (6 bases). Matching the DNA end better, TRBJ2-7 makes the J call doubtful. The CDR3 sequence is 13 residues long. Germline-derived CDR1 and CDR2 are SGHDT and YYEEEE. The CDR3 DNA reads as TGTGCCAGCACCCCACAGGGAGCTGGCGAGCAGTACTTC. This translates into CASTPQGAGEQYF.

V usage is TRBV6-1 and J usage is TRBJ2-2, with 13 bases matching TRBD2. V shed 6 bases and J 4 bases; nucleotides not matched to a gene: 11. Germline CDR1 reads MNHNS; CDR2 reads SASEGT. The CDR3 runs to 18 residues. In nucleotides, the CDR3 is TGTGCCAGCAGGGAACTAGCGGGGGGGCCTGCGGGCACCGGGGAGCTGTTTTTT. Its protein is CASRELAGGPAGTGELFF.

This chain links TRBV30 with TRBJ2-5; maybe TRBD2 (6 bases). V dropped 0 bases and J dropped 9 bases, with 20 bases sitting between them. The germline gives CDR1 GTSNPN, CDR2 SVGIG (reference sequence). This CDR3 region has 15 residues. The DNA of the CDR3 is TGTGCCTGGAGTGTAACTTCGGGGGTCCTGGAGGCCCAGTACTTC. This translates into CAWSVTSGVLEAQYF.

The gene calls are TRBV7-8 and TRBJ1-1; TRBD1 agrees at 8 bases. This CDR3 is built from 20 residues. Germline assignment: CDR1 SGHVS and CDR2 FQNEAQ. V lost 4 bases and J lost 0; bases outside the gene matches: 19. CDR3 sequence (DNA): TGTGCCAGCAGCTCGAAGAAGACAGGGGCCCCCTGGGCACTGAACACTGAAGCTTTCTTT. Residues: CASSSKKTGAPWALNTEAFF. The full variable domain, with the rest looked up from reference TRBV7-8 and TRBJ1-1, is GAGVSQSPRYKVAKRGQDVALRCDPISGHVSLFWYQQALGQGPEFLTYFQNEAQLDKSGLPSDRFFAERPEGSVSTLKIQRTQQEDSAVYLCASSSKKTGAPWALNTEAFFGQGTRLTVV.

The rearrangement uses TRBV9 and TRBJ2-1, with TRBD2 matching over 12 bases. Trimming cost V 4 bases and J 8 bases; bases outside gene matches: 16. Germline CDR1 is SGDLS and CDR2 is YYNGEE. CDR3 length: 18 residues. The CDR3 DNA is TGTGCCAGCAGCTCTGCCCTGACTAGCGGGGGTTACCGTGATGAGCAGTTCTTC. Encoded protein: CASSSALTSGGYRDEQFF. Using reference TRBV9 and TRBJ2-1 for the parts outside the CDR3, the full variable domain is DSGVTQTPKHLITATGQRVTLRCSPRSGDLSVYWYQQSLDQGLQFLIQYYNGEERAKGNILERFSAQQFPDLHSELNLSSLELGDSALYFCASSSALTSGGYRDEQFFGPGTRLTVL.

The chain joins TRBV23-1 to TRBJ1-1, with D possibly being TRBD1 (5 bases). TRBV23-1 carries the ORF label, with uncertain function. CDR3 length: 15 amino acids. V lost 7 bases to trimming and J lost 3 bases, with 18 bases between them. CDR3 sequence reads: CASTHGGWEDTEAFF. CDR3 nucleotide sequence: TGCGCCAGCACCCACGGGGGTTGGGAGGACACTGAAGCTTTCTTT.

The chain links TRBV13 to TRBJ1-3; D is unclear. V lost 5 bases, J lost 4 bases, and 15 bases lay in between. Germline CDR1 is PRHDT and CDR2 is FYEKMQ (reference sequence). The CDR3 sequence is 15 residues long. CDR3 coding DNA: TGTGCCAGCAGCGAAATCTCGGGAGTGGGAAACACCATATATTTT. It specifies CASSEISGVGNTIYF.

The V gene is TRBV14, the J gene TRBJ1-1, with D perhaps matching TRBD1 (6 bases). CDR1 and CDR2 (germline): SGHDN, FVKESK. V dropped 3 bases and J dropped 8 bases, with 19 bases sitting between them. The CDR3 is made up of 15 amino acids. The CDR3 region is CASSHLRGGASEAFF. CDR3 bases: TGTGCCAGCAGCCACCTCCGCGGGGGGGCCAGCGAAGCTTTCTTT.

The rearrangement joins TRBV4-2 to TRBJ2-5; 8 nucleotides line up with TRBD1. The CDR3 is made up of 13 amino acids. Germline trimming cut 0 bases from V and 10 bases from J; bases unmatched to any gene: 4. From germline, CDR1 is LGHNA and CDR2 YNFKEQ. The CDR3 nucleotides read TGTGCCAGCAGCCAAGATAGACAGGGGCGCCAGTACTTC. Residues: CASSQDRQGRQYF.

The rearrangement joins TRBV28 to TRBJ1-3; D unclear. Trimming pared 6 bases from V and 0 bases from J, leaving 9 bases between. Germline CDR1 and CDR2: MDHEN and SYDVKM. This CDR3 has 14 residues. CDR3 loop: CASSVSISGNTIYF. In nucleotides, the CDR3 is TGTGCCAGCAGCGTTAGTATCTCTGGAAACACCATATATTTT. Full variable domain (outside the CDR3, taken from reference TRBV28 and TRBJ1-3): DVKVTQSSRYLVKRTGEKVFLECVQDMDHENMFWYRQDPGLGLRLIYFSYDVKMKEKGDIPEGYSVSREKKERFSLILESASTNQTSMYLCASSVSISGNTIYFGEGSWLTVV.

The V and J genes are TRBV7-3 and TRBJ1-2, with 12 nucleotides matching TRBD1. Looked up from germline, CDR1 is SGHTA and CDR2 is FQGTGA. The length of the CDR3 is 20 residues. With 2 bases clipped from V and 3 bases from J, the junction kept 16 bases outside the gene matches. This CDR3 is CASSLSGRDRGPKDHYGYTF. DNA for the CDR3: TGTGCCAGCAGCTTATCCGGCCGGGACAGGGGGCCTAAAGACCACTATGGCTACACCTTC.